This TCR beta chain was identified in a study of cytomegalovirus exposure and HLA in healthy donors. The wider study: Among about 179 million T cells, an earlier analysis found 95 million to 140 million unique TCR beta sequences.

On this clone: Its antigen remains unknown.

Study-wide results and limits: By a later analysis, the bulk of CMV-associated TCR beta chains appeared HLA-restricted.

PCR was performed using 60 Vbeta and 13 Jbeta primers. Here immunoSEQ multiplex PCR was the method, and the copy in TCRdb shows in-frame clones only, minus some. The sample consists of approximately 150,000 clones, almost 80% of them appearing once. Losses at the gene ends were 3 bases for V and 2 bases for J; bases not matched to a gene: 2. The CDR3 has 14 amino acids. Per the germline V gene, CDR1 is SGHTA and CDR2 is FQGNSA. The chain employs TRBV7-2 and TRBJ2-3, with 7 bases matching TRBD1. Material: PBMCs. The sequence derives from a woman between 50 and 59 years old in good health and CMV-seronegative. The CDR3 region is CASSFTGVTDTQYF. CDR3 nucleotides: TGTGCCAGCAGCTTCACAGGGGTCACAGATACGCAGTATTTT.